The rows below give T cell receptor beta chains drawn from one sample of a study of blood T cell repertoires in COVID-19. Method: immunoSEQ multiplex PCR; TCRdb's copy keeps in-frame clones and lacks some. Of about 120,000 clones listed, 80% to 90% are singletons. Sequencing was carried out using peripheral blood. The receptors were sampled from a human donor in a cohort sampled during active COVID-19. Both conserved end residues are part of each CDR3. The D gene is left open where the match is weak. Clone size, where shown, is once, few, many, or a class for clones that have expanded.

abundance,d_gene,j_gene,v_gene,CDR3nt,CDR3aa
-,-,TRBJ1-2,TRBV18,TGTGCCAGCTCACCGAACGGGAATAACAGGGCTGGCTATGGCTACACCTTC,CASSPNGNNRAGYGYTF
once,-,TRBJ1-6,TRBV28,TGTGCCAGCGTGGCACAGGGTAATAATTCACCCCTCCACTTT,CASVAQGNNSPLHF
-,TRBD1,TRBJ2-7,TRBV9,TGTGCCAGCAGCGCCCGGGACAGCGACTACGAGCAGTACTTC,CASSARDSDYEQYF
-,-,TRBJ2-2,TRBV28,TGTGCCAGCAGTCTCACAGGCACCGGGGAGCTGTTTTTT,CASSLTGTGELFF
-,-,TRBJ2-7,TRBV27,TGTGCCAGCACCCTAGACAGGCCCTACGAGCAGTACTTC,CASTLDRPYEQYF
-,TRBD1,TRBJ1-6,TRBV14,TGTGCCAGCAGCCAAGAGTGGGCAGGGGGCGCTGGGAATTCACCCCTCCACTTT,CASSQEWAGGAGNSPLHF
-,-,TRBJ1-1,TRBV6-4,TGTGCCAGCAGTGACACCCACGGGGTGGAAGCTTTCTTT,CASSDTHGVEAFF
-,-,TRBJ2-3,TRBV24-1,TGTGCCACCAGTGATTGGGCAGGGTCGTCAGATACGCAGTATTTT,CATSDWAGSSDTQYF
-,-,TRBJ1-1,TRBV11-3,TGTGCCAGCAGCTTACGCGACAGGTTGAACACTGAAGCTTTCTTT,CASSLRDRLNTEAFF
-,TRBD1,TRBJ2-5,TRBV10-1,TGCGCCGGACCCGGGACAGTGGGACAAGAGACCCAGTACTTC,CAGPGTVGQETQYF
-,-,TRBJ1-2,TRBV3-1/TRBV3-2,TGTGCCAGCAGCCAAGTAGGCGGAGCTAACTATGGCTACACCTTC,CASSQVGGANYGYTF
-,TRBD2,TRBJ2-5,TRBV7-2,TGTGCCAGCAGCCACCGACTAGCGGGAGTGCGGGAGACCCAGTACTTC,CASSHRLAGVRETQYF
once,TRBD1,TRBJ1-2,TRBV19,TGTGCCAGTAGTAACAGGGGGCGCGTCTATGGCTACACCTTC,CASSNRGRVYGYTF
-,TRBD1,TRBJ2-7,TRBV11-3,TGTGCCAGCAGCCTCGGACAGGCTTCCTACGAGCAGTACTTC,CASSLGQASYEQYF
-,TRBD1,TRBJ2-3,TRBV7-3,TGTGCCAGCAGCAGGGACAGGGTTCAAGATACGCAGTATTTT,CASSRDRVQDTQYF
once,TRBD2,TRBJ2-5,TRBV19,TGTGCCAGTAGTCCGCCCGGGACTAGCGGGGGAAAGACCCAGTACTTC,CASSPPGTSGGKTQYF
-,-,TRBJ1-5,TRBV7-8,TGTGCCAGCAGCTTAGAGGCGGGGGACAATCAGCCCCAGCATTTT,CASSLEAGDNQPQHF